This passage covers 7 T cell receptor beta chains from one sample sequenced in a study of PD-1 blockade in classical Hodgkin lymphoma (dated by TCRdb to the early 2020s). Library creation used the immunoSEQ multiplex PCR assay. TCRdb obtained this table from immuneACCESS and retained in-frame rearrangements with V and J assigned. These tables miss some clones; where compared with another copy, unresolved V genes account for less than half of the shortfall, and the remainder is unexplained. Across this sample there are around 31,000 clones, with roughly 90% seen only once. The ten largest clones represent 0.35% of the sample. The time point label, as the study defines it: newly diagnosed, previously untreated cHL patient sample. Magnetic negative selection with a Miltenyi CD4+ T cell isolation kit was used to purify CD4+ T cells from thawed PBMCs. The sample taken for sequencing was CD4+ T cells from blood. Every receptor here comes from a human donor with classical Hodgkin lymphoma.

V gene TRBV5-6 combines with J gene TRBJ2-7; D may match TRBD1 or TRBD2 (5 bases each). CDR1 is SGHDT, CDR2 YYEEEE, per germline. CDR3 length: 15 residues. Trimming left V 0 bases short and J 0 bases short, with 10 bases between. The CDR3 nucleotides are TGTGCCAGCAGCTTGGAGGGGAGAAGCTCCTACGAGCAGTACTTC. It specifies CASSLEGRSSYEQYF. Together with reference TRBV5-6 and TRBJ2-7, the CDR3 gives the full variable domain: DAGVTQSPTHLIKTRGQQVTLRCSPKSGHDTVSWYQQALGQGPQFIFQYYEEEERQRGNFPDRFSGHQFPNYSSELNVNALLLGDSALYLCASSLEGRSSYEQYFGPGTRLTVT.

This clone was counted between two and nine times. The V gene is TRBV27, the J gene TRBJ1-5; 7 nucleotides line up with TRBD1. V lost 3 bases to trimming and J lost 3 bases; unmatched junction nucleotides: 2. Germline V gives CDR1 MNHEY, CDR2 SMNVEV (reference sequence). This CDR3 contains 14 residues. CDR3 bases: TGTGCCAGCAGTTTGGGACAGCACAATCAGCCCCAGCATTTT. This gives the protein CASSLGQHNQPQHF.

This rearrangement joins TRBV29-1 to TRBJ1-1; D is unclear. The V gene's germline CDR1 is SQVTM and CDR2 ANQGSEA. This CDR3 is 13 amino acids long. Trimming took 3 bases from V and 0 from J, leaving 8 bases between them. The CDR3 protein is CSVDARLNTEAFF. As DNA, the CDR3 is TGCAGCGTTGATGCACGGTTGAACACTGAAGCTTTCTTT. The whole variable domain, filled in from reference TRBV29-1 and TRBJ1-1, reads SAVISQKPSRDICQRGTSLTIQCQVDSQVTMMFWYRQQPGQSLTLIATANQGSEATYESGFVIDKFPISRPNLTFSTLTVSNMSPEDSSIYLCSVDARLNTEAFFGQGTRLTVV.

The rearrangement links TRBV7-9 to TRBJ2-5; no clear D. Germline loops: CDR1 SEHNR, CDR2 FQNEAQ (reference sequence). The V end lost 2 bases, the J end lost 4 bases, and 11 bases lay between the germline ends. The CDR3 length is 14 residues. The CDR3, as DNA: TGTGCCAGCAGCTTATCGATTGTTGGAGAGACCCAGTACTTC. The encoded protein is CASSLSIVGETQYF.

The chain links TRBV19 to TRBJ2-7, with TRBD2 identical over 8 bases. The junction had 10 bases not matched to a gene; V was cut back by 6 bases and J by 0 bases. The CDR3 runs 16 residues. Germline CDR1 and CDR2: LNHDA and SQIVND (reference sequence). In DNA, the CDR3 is TGTGCCAGTAGCCGCCGACTAGCGCCCCTCTCCTACGAGCAGTACTTC. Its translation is CASSRRLAPLSYEQYF.

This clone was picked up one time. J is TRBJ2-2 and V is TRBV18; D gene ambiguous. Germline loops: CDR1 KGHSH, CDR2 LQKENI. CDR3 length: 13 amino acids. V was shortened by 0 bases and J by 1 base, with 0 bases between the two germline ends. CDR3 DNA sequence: TGTGCCAGCTCACCACCGAACACCGGGGAGCTGTTTTTT. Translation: CASSPPNTGELFF.

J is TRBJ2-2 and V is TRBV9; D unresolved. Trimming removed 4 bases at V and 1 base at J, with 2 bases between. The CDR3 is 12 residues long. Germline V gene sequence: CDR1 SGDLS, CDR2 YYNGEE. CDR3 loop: CASSRNTGELFF. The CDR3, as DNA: TGTGCCAGCAGCAGGAACACCGGGGAGCTGTTTTTT.